This T cell receptor (beta chain) was sequenced in a study of CXCR3-negative and CXCR3-positive naive CD8 T cells. Study-wide context: Libraries each contributed about 1.5 +/- 0.3 million TRB reads, for about 135 million in total.

The study sorted every CD8+ T cell subset in triplicate at 250,000 to 300,000 cells each. UMI-labeled TRB cDNA libraries were prepared by 5' RACE. Reanalyzing the 5' RACE reads, TCRdb keeps one entry per CDR3 protein, without DNA. Reported are some 150,000 distinct CDR3 sequences; the ten largest clones contain roughly 0.27%. The CDR3 extends over 17 amino acids. Germline lookup yields CDR1 ENHRY and CDR2 SYGVKD. In the case of this clonotype: Its cognate antigen is unknown.

The study, taken as a whole, reports: Much lower diversity was found in memory CD8+ cells, while both naive subsets had comparably high diversity. Researchers report that CXCR3-positive naive cells carry more hydrophobic TRB CDR3s than CXCR3-negative naive cells.

The source is a human donor in good health. Some clones in this sample may be carry-over from other donors' samples. The sample taken for sequencing was naive CXCR3+ CD8+ T cells from blood. The sample's subset: CD45RO-CCR7+CD27+CD95- naive CD8+ T cells expressing CXCR3 (TNR3+). The rearrangement joins TRBV10-3 to TRBJ2-7. This CDR3 reads CAISEGLLAGGYYEQYF.